A single TCR beta chain is shown here with its context. This study enrolled people aged about 18 to 100 from roughly 22 US geographic areas. Assay used: immunoSEQ multiplex PCR; TCRdb lists only in-frame clones, some missing. The sample includes under 200,000 clones, approximately 80% seen only once; the top ten take roughly 13%. The germline V gene has CDR1 SQVTM and CDR2 ANQGSEA. The germline V and J ends were trimmed by 4 bases and 3 bases, with 13 bases remaining between them. The CDR3 contains 13 residues. This sample was included in a study of blood T cell repertoires in COVID-19. About the research overall: Spain, Italy and the United States supplied samples that represented acute and convalescent COVID-19. The analysed material was cDNA or gDNA that came from T cells, B-cell-depleted T cells, or PBMCs.

The J gene is TRBJ2-7, the V gene TRBV29-1; TRBD1 might be the D (8 bases). The sequenced sample consisted of PBMCs or T cells enriched from blood (not recorded which). The clonotype was recovered from a woman aged 55-70 years who had recovered from COVID-19. In DNA, the CDR3 is TGCAGCGTTGTGGGGGGGACAGGCTACGAGCAGTACTTC. It codes for CSVVGGTGYEQYF.